The 23 T cell receptor beta chains below were found in one sample sequenced in a study of T cells in tuberculosis. After thawing and overnight rest, PBMC were stained with GMM-loaded CD1B tetramer, viability dye and anti-CD3 for sorting. The lipid loaded on the CD1B tetramers was C32 glucose monomycolate from Rhodococcus equi. The repertoire was sequenced with immunoSEQ multiplex PCR; TCRdb's copy has only in-frame clones and lacks some. The sample has approximately 57,000 clones; nearly 90% are singletons. Sequencing input: CD1b-GMM tetramer-negative cells sorted from PBMCs. Receptors originate from an adult woman with latent tuberculosis.

This clone has just one count. The V and J genes are TRBV4-2 and TRBJ1-1; a weak D match, TRBD1 (5 bases). This CDR3 spans 13 amino acids. V was trimmed by 0 bases and J by 8 bases, leaving 10 bases between them. The germline V gene has CDR1 LGHNA and CDR2 YNFKEQ. CDR3 sequence (DNA): TGTGCCAGCAGCCAAGATCCAGGACACGAAGCTTTCTTT. Translation: CASSQDPGHEAFF.

This chain joins TRBV12-5 and TRBJ2-2; 9 positions match TRBD2. The CDR3 covers 16 residues. The V segment lost 4 bases and the J segment 1 base; nucleotides outside the gene matches: 4. Germline V gene lookup returns CDR1 LGHNT and CDR2 FRNRAP. CDR3 in amino acids: CASGSTSGLNTGELFF. CDR3 sequence (DNA): TGTGCTAGTGGTTCGACTAGCGGTTTGAACACCGGGGAGCTGTTTTTT.

The chain uses TRBV18 and TRBJ1-4; TRBD1 aligns across 7 bases. V lost 4 bases and J lost 8; bases outside the gene matches: 10. The CDR3 is 15 residues long. The germline CDR1 and CDR2 sequences are KGHSH and LQKENI. The CDR3 region is CASSHRQGLEEKLFF. In DNA form, the CDR3 reads TGTGCCAGCTCACATCGACAGGGTTTGGAGGAAAAACTGTTTTTT.

V and J are TRBV6-5 and TRBJ1-4, with D perhaps matching TRBD1 (5 bases). The CDR3 has 16 residues. Germline V gene data show CDR1 as MNHEY and CDR2 as SVGAGI. V was pared by 0 bases and J by 7 bases, with 15 bases between. The CDR3 here is CASSYSSFSGSEKLFF. CDR3 coding DNA: TGTGCCAGCAGTTACTCGAGTTTTTCAGGGTCTGAAAAACTGTTTTTT.

The chain carries TRBV25-1 and TRBJ2-5; TRBD2 matches at 7 bases. Germline CDR1 is MGHDK and CDR2 is SYGVNS. V dropped 6 bases and J dropped 0; count of bases not matched to a gene: 10. CDR3 length equals 16 residues. CDR3 loop: CASSRPGLQYQETQYF. DNA for the CDR3: TGTGCCAGCAGCCGTCCGGGACTACAGTACCAAGAGACCCAGTACTTC. The full variable domain, with the rest looked up from reference TRBV25-1 and TRBJ2-5, is EADIYQTPRYLVIGTGKKITLECSQTMGHDKMYWYQQDPGMELHLIHYSYGVNSTEKGDLSSESTVSRIRTEHFPLTLESARPSHTSQYLCASSRPGLQYQETQYFGPGTRLLVL.

This rearrangement joins TRBV30 to TRBJ1-3, with 10 bases that match TRBD1. There are 13 residues in the CDR3. J lost 4 bases, V lost 8 bases, and 5 bases had no gene match. Per germline, CDR1 GTSNPN and CDR2 SVGIG (reference sequence). The DNA of the CDR3 is TGTGCCCAAGACAGGGGGCTAGGAAACACCATATATTTT. It yields the protein CAQDRGLGNTIYF.

The chain is built from TRBV9 and TRBJ2-7, with D perhaps TRBD2 (6 bases). Trimming took 0 bases from V and 7 from J, leaving 17 bases between them. This CDR3 contains 15 residues. In germline, CDR1 is SGDLS, CDR2 YYNGEE. The CDR3 loop is CASSVERDCCHEQYF. The CDR3 region has the DNA TGTGCCAGCAGCGTAGAACGGGACTGCTGTCATGAGCAGTACTTC.

A note on this clone: Its ends do not fully match the called genes, so a read error is possible. J is TRBJ2-7 and V is TRBV7-9, with D possibly TRBD1 on 6 matching bases. The CDR3 totals 14 residues. Germline V CDR1 and CDR2: SEHNR, FQNEAQ (reference sequence). CDR3 in DNA: TGTACCAGCAGCCCCCTCAGGGGTTCCTACGAGCAGTACTTC. Its translation is CTSSPLRGSYEQYF.

J is TRBJ2-7 and V is TRBV15, with D perhaps matching TRBD1 (6 bases). CDR3 length: 15 amino acids. Germline assignment: CDR1 LNHNV and CDR2 YYDKDF (reference sequence). The ends were cut back, 5 bases at V and 1 base at J, with 15 bases in the middle. The CDR3 spells CATSVNREGSYEQYF. The CDR3 nucleotides are TGTGCCACCAGCGTCAACAGGGAAGGTTCCTACGAGCAGTACTTC. Using reference TRBV15 and TRBJ2-7 for the parts outside the CDR3, the full variable domain is DAMVIQNPRYQVTQFGKPVTLSCSQTLNHNVMYWYQQKSSQAPKLLFHYYDKDFNNEADTPDNFQSRRPNTSFCFLDIRSPGLGDTAMYLCATSVNREGSYEQYFGPGTRLTVT.

A single count supports this clone. V is TRBV28 and J is TRBJ2-7; a possible D gene is TRBD2 (6 bases). Germline CDR1 MDHEN, CDR2 SYDVKM. This CDR3 spans 13 amino acids. V shed 5 bases and J shed 6 bases, with 14 bases lying between them. In nucleotides, the CDR3 is TGTGCCAGCAGTGCGGGACTCCTGGCCGAGCAGTACTTC. Translated, it gives CASSAGLLAEQYF.

The chain is built from TRBV11-1 and TRBJ2-1, with D maybe TRBD2 (6 bases). Trimming left V 1 base short and J 9 bases short, with 16 bases between. This CDR3 region has 15 residues. Germline V gene lookup returns CDR1 SGHAT and CDR2 FQDESV (reference sequence). CDR3 nucleotide sequence: TGTGCCAGCAGCTTAGGGGTGCGGGGTGGGAGTGAGCAGTTCTTC. Translated: CASSLGVRGGSEQFF.

The rearrangement links TRBV29-1 to TRBJ1-4; D gene unclear. The germline V gene encodes CDR1 SQVTM and CDR2 ANQGSEA. This CDR3 has 13 amino acids. V gave up 6 bases and J gave up 7 bases, with 15 bases separating them. The CDR3 loop reads CSVLIRSSEKLFF. The CDR3 coding sequence is TGCAGCGTCCTCATCAGGTCGAGTGAAAAACTGTTTTTT.

The gene calls are TRBV6-1 and TRBJ2-7; 7 bases fit TRBD1. The CDR3 spans 15 residues. CDR1 is MNHNS and CDR2 is SASEGT in the germline V gene. V lost 7 bases and J lost 0; bases outside the gene matches: 9. The CDR3 nucleotides read TGTGCCAGCAAAAAGCAGACAGGGAGCTCCTACGAGCAGTACTTC. Its protein product is CASKKQTGSSYEQYF.

The chain recombines TRBV2 with TRBJ1-2; D is uncertain. Germline CDR1 SNHLY, CDR2 FYNNEI. This CDR3 comprises 12 residues. CDR3: CAMIGLNYGYTF. CDR3 sequence (DNA): TGTGCAATGATTGGACTTAACTATGGCTACACCTTC. Complete variable domain (other parts from reference TRBV2 and TRBJ1-2): EPEVTQTPSHQVTQMGQEVILRCVPISNHLYFYWYRQILGQKVEFLVSFYNNEISEKSEIFDDQFSVERPDGSNFTLKIRSTKLEDSAMYFCAMIGLNYGYTFGSGTRLTVV.

This clone was observed a few times. The chain carries TRBV11-2 and TRBJ1-5; no reliable D call. The ends were cut back, 2 bases at V and 6 bases at J, with 14 bases in the middle. The CDR3 has 15 residues. CDR1 and CDR2 from the germline V gene are SGHAT and FQNNGV. CDR3 loop: CASSLIRGFSQPQHF. CDR3 in DNA: TGTGCCAGCAGCTTAATCCGGGGTTTTAGTCAGCCCCAGCATTTT.

J is TRBJ2-1 and V is TRBV11-2; 12 nucleotides agree with TRBD2. CDR1 SGHAT and CDR2 FQNNGV come from the germline V gene. The CDR3 has 16 amino acids. J gave up 3 bases and V 5 bases, and 5 bases lay outside the gene matches. The CDR3 region is CASSPRLAGVYNEQFF. DNA for the CDR3: TGTGCCAGCAGCCCGAGACTAGCGGGAGTCTACAATGAGCAGTTCTTC.

This clone was counted only a few times. This chain joins TRBV7-3 and TRBJ2-1; 12 positions agree with TRBD2. Trimming removed 5 bases from V and 9 bases from J; junction bases left unmatched: 14. Germline lookup yields CDR1 SGHTA and CDR2 FQGTGA. CDR3 length: 17 residues. CDR3 sequence: CASSPPGTSGSVAEQFF. CDR3 nucleotides: TGTGCCAGCAGCCCCCCTGGGACTAGCGGGTCTGTTGCTGAGCAGTTCTTC.

This sequence joins TRBV4-1 and TRBJ1-1, with D perhaps TRBD1 (6 bases). This CDR3 contains 13 residues. Germline V gene data show CDR1 as MGHRA and CDR2 as YSYEKL. Trimming cost V 4 bases and J 4 bases, with 10 bases left between them. CDR3 in amino acids: CASSRVRGTEAFF. CDR3 nucleotides: TGCGCCAGCAGCCGAGTCAGGGGCACTGAAGCTTTCTTT.

This rearrangement joins TRBV27 to TRBJ2-7, with unresolved D. The CDR3 loop spans 13 amino acids. Germline values: CDR1 MNHEY, CDR2 SMNVEV (reference sequence). Trimming took 4 bases from V and 2 from J, leaving 9 bases between them. CDR3 residues: CASSSTGAYEQYF. The CDR3, as DNA: TGTGCCAGCAGTTCGACTGGAGCCTACGAGCAGTACTTC.

This clone was detected once. The rearrangement uses TRBV28 and TRBJ2-1, with 7 bases matching TRBD2. Germline V CDR1 and CDR2: MDHEN, SYDVKM. The CDR3 is 17 residues long. Trimming cost V 6 bases and J 0 bases; bases outside gene matches: 11. The CDR3 region has the DNA TGTGCCAGCAGAGTCAGTACTAGCGATACCTCCTACAATGAGCAGTTCTTC. This encodes CASRVSTSDTSYNEQFF.

The CDR3 spells CASSYSRVINTGELFF. The CDR3 DNA reads TGTGCCAGCAGTTACTCGAGGGTGATTAACACCGGGGAGCTGTTTTTT. The chain links TRBV6-5 to TRBJ2-2; tentatively, D is TRBD2 (5 bases). The CDR3 runs 16 residues. Trimming cost V 0 bases and J 2 bases, with 10 bases left between them. Germline V gene sequence: CDR1 MNHEY, CDR2 SVGAGI.

The chain joins TRBV29-1 to TRBJ2-1; the D gene is possibly TRBD1 (6 bases). Trimming stripped 5 bases from V and 15 bases from J, with 17 bases between. The CDR3 has 11 amino acids. The germline gives CDR1 SQVTM, CDR2 ANQGSEA. In nucleotides, the CDR3 is TGCAGCGTTAATATGGGGGCGGGTACGTTCTTC. Its translation: CSVNMGAGTFF.

On this clone itself: The junction does not match germline at one end; this may be a read error. The chain uses TRBV11-3 and TRBJ2-7, with D perhaps matching TRBD1 (5 bases). CDR3 length: 13 residues. CDR1 is SGHNT, CDR2 YENEEA, per germline. In DNA, the CDR3 is TGTGCCAGCAGCTCTCGTGGGGCTCACGAGGAGTACTTC. Translated: CASSSRGAHEEYF.